The sequence of this T cell receptor (beta chain) was determined in a study of cytomegalovirus exposure and HLA in healthy donors. The CDR3 runs to 16 residues. Germline loops: CDR1 PRHDT, CDR2 FYEKMQ (reference sequence). Study-level findings and limits: For most TCR beta V segments, an earlier analysis put the productive rate at about 90% or about 30% of the time.

The PCR used 60 Vbeta and 13 Jbeta primers. The protocol was immunoSEQ multiplex PCR, while the TCRdb copy is restricted to in-frame clones and leaves out a portion. Of around 130,000 clones in the sample, approximately 80% were seen once. In the case of this clone: The antigen is not known. One end of the junction does not line up with germline, which may come from a read error.

The sample consisted of PBMCs. The receptor was derived from a girl under 10 years old in good health and CMV-seronegative. The chain employs TRBV13 and TRBJ1-5, with TRBD1 matching 8 bases. The CDR3 protein is CASSASGTGGNQSQHF. CDR3 DNA sequence: TGTGCCAGCAGCGCGTCCGGGACAGGCGGCAATCAGTCCCAGCATTTT.